This T cell receptor beta chain was captured in a study of T cell repertoires in aging, cancer and after chemotherapy. Notes on the study in general: Healthy donors lost TCR diversity with age mainly through richness, cancer patients through richness and evenness.

The template was genomic DNA from peripheral blood, not RNA. TRB rearrangements spanning V, D and J were amplified using mixed TRB-A/B primers. MiXCR, run by TCRdb on the multiplex PCR reads, gives a single entry per CDR3 protein. The table has over 8,500 distinct CDR3 sequences, roughly 24% seen once. About this clonotype: Its target is not known.

Germline CDR1 MNHEY, CDR2 SMNVEV (reference sequence). The CDR3 has 14 residues. Trimming removed 2 bases from V and 1 base from J; junction bases left unmatched: 1. The chain uses TRBV27 and TRBJ2-5; 7 bases line up with TRBD1. This clonotype originated in a human donor in good health. Sequenced material: blood. CDR3 coding DNA: TGTGCCAGCAGTTTAAGGGACAGCCAAGAGACCCAGTACTTC. It is translated as CASSLRDSQETQYF.